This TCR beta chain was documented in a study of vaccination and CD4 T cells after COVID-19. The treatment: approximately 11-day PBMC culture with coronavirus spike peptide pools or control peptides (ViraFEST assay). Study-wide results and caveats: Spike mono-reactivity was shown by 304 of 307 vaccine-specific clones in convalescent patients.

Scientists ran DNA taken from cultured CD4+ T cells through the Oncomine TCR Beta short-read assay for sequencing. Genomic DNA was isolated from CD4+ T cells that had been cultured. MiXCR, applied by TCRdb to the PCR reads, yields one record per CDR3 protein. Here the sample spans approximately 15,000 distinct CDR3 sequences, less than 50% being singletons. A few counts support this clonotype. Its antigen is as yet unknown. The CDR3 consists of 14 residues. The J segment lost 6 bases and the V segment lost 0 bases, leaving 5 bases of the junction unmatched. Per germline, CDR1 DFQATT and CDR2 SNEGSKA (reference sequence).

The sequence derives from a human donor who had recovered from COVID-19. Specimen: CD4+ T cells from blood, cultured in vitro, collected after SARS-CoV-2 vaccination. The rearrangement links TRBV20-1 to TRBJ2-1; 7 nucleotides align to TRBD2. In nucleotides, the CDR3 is TGCAGTGCTAGAGATCTACGGGGGGTCAATGAGCAGTTCTTC. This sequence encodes CSARDLRGVNEQFF.